Shown below are 18 T cell receptor beta chains from a single sample sequenced in a study of radiotherapy plus CTLA-4 blockade in lung cancer. The assay was immunoSEQ multiplex PCR, and TCRdb's table has in-frame clones only and misses some. This table has tens of thousands of clones, roughly 80% appearing once. The source was peripheral blood, collected from a patient treated with radiotherapy plus ipilimumab. The source is a human donor with non-small cell lung cancer who had stable disease on radiotherapy plus ipilimumab.

This clone was observed once. The chain carries TRBV28 and TRBJ2-1; TRBD1 agrees at 7 bases. Per germline, CDR1 MDHEN and CDR2 SYDVKM. The CDR3 is 14 residues long. V was pared by 6 bases and J by 8 bases, with 10 bases of the junction left unmatched. The CDR3 DNA reads TGTGCCAGCAGCTCCCAACAGGGGATACATGAGCAGTTCTTC. Translating gives CASSSQQGIHEQFF.

The chain links TRBV11-3 to TRBJ1-3; 9 nucleotides align to TRBD1. After removal of 5 bases from V and 2 bases from J, the junction contained 4 bases not matched to a gene. Germline V gives CDR1 SGHNT, CDR2 YENEEA. CDR3 length: 15 amino acids. The chain's CDR3 is CASSPGQGPGNTIYF. The CDR3 DNA reads TGTGCCAGCAGCCCGGGACAGGGCCCTGGAAACACCATATATTTT.

This clone appeared a single time. V gene TRBV28 combines with J gene TRBJ2-7, with TRBD1 as a possible D gene (6 bases). This CDR3 comprises 14 residues. V lost 4 bases and J lost 6, with 16 bases in between. Germline assignment: CDR1 MDHEN and CDR2 SYDVKM. Here the CDR3 DNA reads TGTGCCAGCAGTTCGCTTACAGGGATCGGCGAGCAGTACGTC. This translates into CASSSLTGIGEQYV.

The chain recombines TRBV28 with TRBJ2-1; D is unresolved. V shed 3 bases and J shed 4 bases, with 10 bases lying between them. Per germline, CDR1 MDHEN and CDR2 SYDVKM. The CDR3 covers 14 residues. CDR3 nucleotides: TGTGCCAGCAGTTTTCTAAACCGTTACAATGAGCAGTTCTTC. Amino acid sequence: CASSFLNRYNEQFF.

This chain joins TRBV11-3 and TRBJ2-2, with D possibly being TRBD2 (5 bases). The CDR3 totals 14 residues. Trimming removed 8 bases from V and 0 bases from J, with 10 bases in between. Germline CDR1 SGHNT, CDR2 YENEEA. The CDR3 loop reads CASRGVTNTGELFF. CDR3 DNA: TGTGCCAGCCGGGGAGTTACGAACACCGGGGAGCTGTTTTTT.

J is TRBJ2-3 and V is TRBV7-3; 14 bases agree with TRBD2. Germline V CDR1 and CDR2: SGHTA, FQGTGA. CDR3 size: 19 residues. With V trimmed by 1 base and J by 1 base, 7 bases remained unmatched. The chain's CDR3 is CASSLSPGTSGGRTDTQYF. DNA of the CDR3: TGTGCCAGCAGCTTAAGTCCCGGGACTAGCGGGGGCCGCACAGATACGCAGTATTTT.

This clone was seen just once. This sequence joins TRBV7-7 and TRBJ2-2; the D gene is possibly TRBD1 (5 bases). CDR3 length: 13 amino acids. The V end lost 8 bases, the J end lost 5 bases, and 12 bases lay between the germline ends. CDR1 and CDR2 (germline): SSHAT, FNYEAQ (reference sequence). The CDR3 protein is CASARAATGELFF. CDR3 nucleotide sequence: TGTGCCAGCGCCAGGGCGGCGACCGGGGAGCTGTTTTTT.

The chain joins TRBV19 to TRBJ2-3; 8 nucleotides match TRBD1. After removal of 6 bases from V and 5 bases from J, the junction contained 10 bases not matched to a gene. The CDR3 extends over 15 amino acids. CDR1 and CDR2 from the germline V gene are LNHDA and SQIVND (reference sequence). The CDR3 reads CASREPGGRRDTQYF. CDR3 coding DNA: TGTGCCAGTAGGGAACCAGGGGGCCGGAGAGATACGCAGTATTTT.

The chain joins TRBV9 to TRBJ1-4; D is unresolved. CDR3 length equals 14 residues. CDR1 and CDR2 (germline): SGDLS, YYNGEE. Trimming removed 3 bases from V and 0 bases from J, with 6 bases in between. The CDR3 sequence: CASSGSATNEKLFF. Written as DNA, the CDR3 is TGTGCCAGCAGCGGATCGGCAACTAATGAAAAACTGTTTTTT.

Regarding this clone: The junction differs from germline at one of its ends, possibly a read error. The rearrangement uses TRBV6-1 and TRBJ1-5, with unresolved D. This CDR3 comprises 13 residues. The V gene's germline CDR1 is MNHNS and CDR2 SASEGT. CDR3 DNA: TGTGCCAGCACTGAAGTGCTATCAGAGCCCCAGCATTTT. Protein: CASTEVLSEPQHF.

The CDR3 region is CASSWDSEIYGYTF. Here the CDR3 DNA reads TGTGCCAGCAGTTGGGACAGTGAGATATATGGCTACACCTTC. The chain is built from TRBV28 and TRBJ1-2, with 7 bases aligning to TRBD1. The CDR3 runs to 14 residues. V shed 4 bases and J 5 bases; nucleotides not matched to a gene: 7. Germline V gene data show CDR1 as MDHEN and CDR2 as SYDVKM.

The rearrangement uses TRBV10-3 and TRBJ1-2; D is possibly TRBD1 (5 bases). The CDR3 has 12 amino acids. Germline values: CDR1 ENHRY, CDR2 SYGVKD. V was clipped by 1 base and J by 10 bases, with 10 bases between them. CDR3 sequence reads: CAISELGQNYTF. Here the CDR3 DNA reads TGTGCCATCAGTGAGTTGGGGCAGAACTACACCTTC.

The chain carries TRBV18 and TRBJ1-1; D not resolved. This CDR3 spans 15 amino acids. The germline gives CDR1 KGHSH, CDR2 LQKENI. V shed 0 bases and J shed 7 bases, with 15 bases lying between them. As DNA, the CDR3 is TGTGCCAGCTCACCACCGGTGAATTGGGGTAGTGAAGCTTTCTTT. This gives the protein CASSPPVNWGSEAFF.

The V gene is TRBV2, the J gene TRBJ2-3; D perhaps matches TRBD2 (5 bases). The V gene lost 6 bases and the J gene lost 6 bases, with 10 bases spanning the gap. Germline V gene data show CDR1 as SNHLY and CDR2 as FYNNEI. The CDR3 consists of 12 residues. The CDR3 here is CASRRDWDTQYF. For the CDR3, the DNA is TGTGCCAGCAGGAGGGATTGGGATACGCAGTATTTT.

This chain joins TRBV2 and TRBJ2-1; 11 positions match TRBD1. CDR1 SNHLY and CDR2 FYNNEI come from the germline V gene. V shed 6 bases, J shed 3 bases, and the junction held 4 bases outside the gene matches. The CDR3 totals 15 residues. Here the CDR3 reads CASRPGTGGYNEQFF. The CDR3 region has the DNA TGTGCCAGCAGGCCCGGGACAGGGGGCTACAATGAGCAGTTCTTC.

The sample holds a few counts of this clone. The V and J genes are TRBV5-8 and TRBJ2-7, with 7 nucleotides matching TRBD1. CDR1 and CDR2 (germline): SGHTS, YDEGEE. The V segment lost 7 bases and the J segment 6 bases; nucleotides outside the gene matches: 7. The CDR3 consists of 12 residues. In DNA, the CDR3 is TGTGCCAGCCACAGGGGTCTAGGCGAGCAGTACTTC. It translates to CASHRGLGEQYF. Combining the CDR3 with reference TRBV5-8 and TRBJ2-7 gives the whole variable domain EAGVTQSPTHLIKTRGQQATLRCSPISGHTSVYWYQQALGLGLQFLLWYDEGEERNRGNFPPRFSGRQFPNYSSELNVNALELEDSALYLCASHRGLGEQYFGPGTRLTVT.

This chain uses TRBV4-1 with TRBJ1-3, with 10 bases aligning to TRBD1. The CDR3 spans 17 residues. Germline V gene sequence: CDR1 MGHRA, CDR2 YSYEKL. After removal of 4 bases from V and 5 bases from J, the junction contained 11 bases not matched to a gene. The CDR3 DNA is TGCGCCAGCAGCCCAGAACGACAGGGGGCATTAAGAAACACCATATATTTT. This codes for CASSPERQGALRNTIYF.

The rearrangement links TRBV5-4 to TRBJ1-1; 8 bases are shared with TRBD1. This CDR3 region has 14 residues. With V trimmed by 6 bases and J by 4 bases, 8 bases remained unmatched. Germline V CDR1 and CDR2: SGHNT, YYREEE (reference sequence). CDR3 nucleotide sequence: TGTGCCAGCACCACGACAGGGGTGGCCACTGAAGCTTTCTTT. Amino acid sequence: CASTTTGVATEAFF.